Sequencing of this T cell receptor beta chain was carried out in a study of T cell responses to AZD1222 COVID-19 vaccine. At the level of the study: Second-dose recipients at about 4 or about 12 weeks were treated as one pooled group.

Here immunoSEQ multiplex PCR was the method, and the copy in TCRdb shows in-frame clones only, minus some. The sample includes roughly 140,000 clones, 88% seen only once; the top ten take roughly 3.8%. V lost 8 bases and J lost 0, with 10 bases in between. The CDR3 extends over 13 amino acids. Germline loops: CDR1 MDHEN, CDR2 SYDVKM. Points from the study as a whole: Mostly white British, mostly female donors; authors suggested clonal diversity may be underestimated. Per reports, nearly half of all spike-specific TCRs target regions that are unmutated in variants.

As to this clone: The antigen is unknown.

This receptor was obtained from an adult in good health. This chain connects TRBV28 to TRBJ1-2, with D hard to call. The input for sequencing was peripheral blood, taken on day 0 of AZD1222 vaccination. CDR3 sequence reads: CASLDPPNYGYTF. Here the CDR3 DNA reads TGTGCCAGCTTAGACCCCCCTAACTATGGCTACACCTTC.